These 17 T cell receptor beta chains came from one sample sequenced in a study of cytomegalovirus exposure and HLA in healthy donors. Both 60 Vbeta primers and 13 Jbeta primers went into the PCR. Data came from immunoSEQ multiplex PCR; TCRdb stores just in-frame clones and leaves some out. Of some 200,000 clones listed, around 86% are singletons. The sample consisted of PBMCs. The receptors stem from a man aged 35-49 years in good health and CMV-seropositive.

This clone has a single count. This rearrangement joins TRBV9 to TRBJ2-2; 9 positions agree with TRBD1. Trimming cost V 0 bases and J 7 bases; bases outside gene matches: 4. CDR3 size: 15 residues. CDR1 SGDLS and CDR2 YYNGEE come from the germline V gene. CDR3 protein: CASSVVGQGGGELFF. The DNA for the CDR3 is TGTGCCAGCAGCGTAGTGGGACAGGGAGGCGGGGAGCTGTTTTTT.

CDR3 region: CASSDTTPPEAFF. CDR3 DNA sequence: TGTGCCAGCAGTGACACTACCCCACCTGAAGCTTTCTTT. The chain employs TRBV2 and TRBJ1-1; no definite D call. The CDR3 is made up of 13 amino acids. The V end lost 3 bases, the J end lost 6 bases, and 11 bases lay between the germline ends. Germline V gene lookup returns CDR1 SNHLY and CDR2 FYNNEI.

V and J are TRBV5-1 and TRBJ2-7; D is perhaps TRBD2 (5 bases). Trimming removed 0 bases from V and 0 bases from J, with 22 bases in between. Germline assignment: CDR1 SGHRS and CDR2 YFSETQ. The CDR3 sequence is 19 residues long. Here the CDR3 DNA reads TGCGCCAGCAGCTTGGATATGGGTTTGAGGGTTGTTCACTCCTACGAGCAGTACTTC. It translates to CASSLDMGLRVVHSYEQYF.

This clone was picked up a small number of times. This chain joins TRBV7-8 and TRBJ1-5, with 10 positions matching TRBD1. Trimming at V came to 5 bases and at J to 3 bases, leaving 7 bases not matched to a gene. From germline, CDR1 is SGHVS and CDR2 FQNEAQ. The CDR3 totals 16 residues. CDR3 DNA: TGTGCCAGCAGCCCGCGGACAGGGGGTTACAATCAGCCCCAGCATTTT. It translates to CASSPRTGGYNQPQHF.

The V gene is TRBV25-1, the J gene TRBJ2-7, with 7 bases lining up with TRBD2. Trimming took 8 bases from V and 7 from J; bases not matched to a gene: 11. The CDR3 covers 13 residues. CDR1 and CDR2 (germline): MGHDK, SYGVNS. The CDR3 is CASGRAVGGEQYF. Written as DNA, the CDR3 is TGTGCCAGCGGGAGAGCGGTGGGGGGGGAGCAGTACTTC.

The chain carries TRBV9 and TRBJ2-3; TRBD2 aligns across 7 bases. In germline, CDR1 is SGDLS, CDR2 YYNGEE. Trimming cost V 2 bases and J 5 bases; bases outside gene matches: 8. The CDR3 has 15 residues. The CDR3 is CASSVSGGKGDTQYF. The CDR3 DNA is TGTGCCAGCAGCGTGTCGGGGGGAAAAGGAGATACGCAGTATTTT.

J is TRBJ1-5 and V is TRBV19; TRBD1 matches at 9 bases. With V trimmed by 5 bases and J by 0 bases, 8 bases remained unmatched. The CDR3 length is 17 residues. Per germline, CDR1 LNHDA and CDR2 SQIVND (reference sequence). CDR3 bases: TGTGCCAGTAGTCTAGCGACAGGGGGTATTAGCAATCAGCCCCAGCATTTT. It translates to CASSLATGGISNQPQHF.

A word on this clone: The junction differs from germline at one of its ends, possibly a read error. The rearrangement links TRBV7-9 to TRBJ2-7, with 7 positions matching TRBD2. This CDR3 region has 14 residues. Germline-derived CDR1 and CDR2 are SEHNR and FQNEAQ (reference sequence). The chain's CDR3 is CSSSLSTSAYEQYF. The CDR3 DNA sequence: TGTTCCAGCAGCTTAAGCACTAGCGCCTACGAGCAGTACTTC.

This clone was detected a few times. The J gene is TRBJ2-5, the V gene TRBV6-6; TRBD1 matches at 7 bases. CDR3 length: 15 amino acids. The trim removed 1 base at V and 2 bases at J, leaving 4 bases unmatched. CDR1 is MNHNY, CDR2 SVGAGI, per germline (reference sequence). The CDR3 loop reads CASSYLGTEQETQYF. In DNA form, the CDR3 reads TGTGCCAGCAGTTACTTGGGGACAGAGCAAGAGACCCAGTACTTC.

The gene calls are TRBV7-3 and TRBJ2-1; 9 bases are shared with TRBD1. Germline V lookup: CDR1 SGHTA, CDR2 FQGTGA. V dropped 4 bases and J dropped 4; count of bases not matched to a gene: 14. The CDR3 length is 18 residues. CDR3 nucleotide sequence: TGTGCCAGCAGCTATACCGGGACAGGGTCCCCTAATTACAATGAGCAGTTCTTC. It yields the protein CASSYTGTGSPNYNEQFF.

The chain joins TRBV7-9 to TRBJ1-2; 8 bases map to TRBD1. The length of the CDR3 is 14 residues. CDR1 and CDR2 from the germline V gene are SEHNR and FQNEAQ (reference sequence). J lost 7 bases, V lost 1 base, and 5 bases had no gene match. The CDR3 nucleotides are TGTGCCAGCAGCTTAGTTGTGACAGGGGTTGGCTACACCTTC. Its translation is CASSLVVTGVGYTF.

The chain has TRBV6-1 and TRBJ2-5, with 13 bases matching TRBD2. The CDR3 covers 16 residues. Germline V gene sequence: CDR1 MNHNS, CDR2 SASEGT. Trimming took 3 bases from V and 7 from J; bases not matched to a gene: 8. The CDR3 sequence: CASSDPTSGGRGTQYF. In DNA, the CDR3 is TGTGCCAGCAGTGACCCGACTAGCGGGGGGCGGGGGACCCAGTACTTC.

V is TRBV14 and J is TRBJ2-5; tentative D call: TRBD1 (6 bases). V was clipped by 1 base and J by 6 bases, with 15 bases between them. This CDR3 has 15 residues. Germline loops: CDR1 SGHDN, CDR2 FVKESK. Here the CDR3 reads CASSQAQGSGKTQYF. The CDR3 DNA follows: TGTGCCAGCAGCCAAGCACAGGGCAGTGGAAAGACCCAGTACTTC.

The V call is TRBV2, the J call TRBJ1-4; no reliable D call. The V end was cut by 4 bases, the J end by 4 bases, with 10 bases between. The CDR3 covers 14 residues. Germline V lookup: CDR1 SNHLY, CDR2 FYNNEI. The CDR3 here is CASSAGIVNEKLFF. In DNA, the CDR3 is TGTGCCAGCAGTGCCGGGATTGTTAATGAAAAACTGTTTTTT.

V and J are TRBV2 and TRBJ1-1, with D perhaps TRBD1 (5 bases). This CDR3 region has 15 residues. Trimming shortened V by 2 bases and J by 0 bases, and 10 bases separated the two germline ends. Germline V gene sequence: CDR1 SNHLY, CDR2 FYNNEI. The CDR3 here is CASSELAGMNTEAFF. DNA of the CDR3: TGTGCCAGCAGTGAACTCGCAGGGATGAACACTGAAGCTTTCTTT.

CDR3 nucleotides: TGTGCCAGCAGCCCGGATGGGCCGGCAAATGGAAACACCATATATTTT. This sequence encodes CASSPDGPANGNTIYF. This sequence joins TRBV5-4 and TRBJ1-3; D unclear. This CDR3 is built from 16 residues. Trimming pared 4 bases from V and 3 bases from J, leaving 17 bases between. Germline V gives CDR1 SGHNT, CDR2 YYREEE (reference sequence).

V is TRBV21-1 and J is TRBJ2-1; the table assigns TRBD2, which was not confirmed against the DNA. TRBV21-1 is assigned pseudogene status. The CDR3 has 12 amino acids. The CDR3 spells CASAGPNNEQFF. CDR3 bases: TGTGCCAGCGCGGGACCGAACAATGAGCAGTTCTTC.